This TCR beta chain was recovered during a study of cytomegalovirus exposure and HLA in healthy donors. 13 Jbeta primers and 60 Vbeta primers were used for the PCR. Only in-frame clones appear in the TCRdb table, and some are missing; sequencing was by immunoSEQ multiplex PCR. The table has 150,000 or so clones, 65% to 80% seen once; the top ten hold around 3.1%. Germline V gene sequence: CDR1 SGHTS, CDR2 YDEGEE. Trimming pared 5 bases from V and 3 bases from J, leaving 5 bases between. CDR3 length: 11 amino acids. Study outcomes and limitations: Sequencing likely produced, as an artifact, a cluster of highly shared sequence variants.

Worth noting for this clone: The antigen is unknown.

Sequenced input: PBMCs. The rearrangement links TRBV5-8 to TRBJ2-5; D remains ambiguous. The receptor's source is a male donor in good health and CMV-seronegative. The CDR3 sequence: CASRAEETQYF. The CDR3 DNA reads TGTGCCAGCAGGGCCGAAGAGACCCAGTACTTC.